These 28 T cell receptor beta chains originate from one sample sequenced in a study of OX40 agonist ivuxolimab in advanced cancers. To prepare the library, the immunoSEQ multiplex PCR assay was applied. Not all clones reach the TCRdb copy of this immuneACCESS table, which keeps in-frame sequences only. Checked studies attribute under half of the gap to unresolved V genes and leave the rest unexplained. Recorded for this sample are 100,000 or so clones; roughly 94% of them occurred a single time. 0.15% to 0.2% of the sample is taken by the ten largest. The sequenced sample was CD4+ or CD8+ T cells sorted from blood, obtained in a trial of the OX40 agonist ivuxolimab. Receptor source: an adult with an advanced solid tumor such as melanoma, head and neck, liver or kidney cancer.

The chain employs TRBV27 and TRBJ2-1; the match to TRBD2 covers 7 bases. CDR1 MNHEY and CDR2 SMNVEV come from the germline V gene (reference sequence). After removal of 6 bases from V and 3 bases from J, the junction contained 11 bases not matched to a gene. The CDR3 contains 16 residues. The DNA for the CDR3 is TGTGCCAGCAGGGACCGCTGGGGGGGACTCTACAATGAGCAGTTCTTC. Translation gives CASRDRWGGLYNEQFF.

The CDR3 DNA follows: TGTGCCAGCAGCTTAGTCGGGACAGGGGGGGCTGAAGCTTTCTTT. This encodes CASSLVGTGGAEAFF. The V call is TRBV7-8, the J call TRBJ1-1; 11 bases line up with TRBD1. V was clipped by 1 base and J by 6 bases; unmatched bases: 4. Per the germline V gene, CDR1 is SGHVS and CDR2 is FQNEAQ. This CDR3 region has 15 residues.

CDR3 amino acids: CASSFRGGGETQYF. In DNA form, the CDR3 reads TGTGCCAGCAGCTTTCGAGGGGGAGGCGAGACCCAGTACTTC. V and J are TRBV7-6 and TRBJ2-5, with D perhaps given as TRBD1 or TRBD2 (6 bases each). Germline CDR1 SGHVS, CDR2 FNYEAQ. This CDR3 spans 14 amino acids. V shed 3 bases and J shed 5 bases, with 13 bases lying between them.

The chain uses TRBV18 and TRBJ1-1; 7 nucleotides line up with TRBD1. The germline V gene encodes CDR1 KGHSH and CDR2 LQKENI. Losses at the gene ends were 6 bases for V and 14 bases for J; bases not matched to a gene: 9. This CDR3 spans 11 amino acids. The CDR3 region is CASSPDREKFF. CDR3 coding DNA: TGTGCCAGCTCCCCCGACAGGGAAAAGTTCTTT.

The rearrangement uses TRBV10-3 and TRBJ2-3; D is perhaps TRBD1 (5 bases). CDR3 length: 16 residues. V gave up 3 bases and J gave up 0 bases, with 13 bases separating them. Germline values: CDR1 ENHRY, CDR2 SYGVKD. CDR3 DNA: TGTGCCATCAGTGATAGGGGCCGAACTAGCACAGATACGCAGTATTTT. Translating it yields CAISDRGRTSTDTQYF.

The chain uses TRBV7-2 and TRBJ2-1; 7 bases fit TRBD2. CDR3 length: 14 amino acids. J was trimmed by 13 bases and V by 3 bases; bases with no gene match: 12. The germline V gene encodes CDR1 SGHTA and CDR2 FQGNSA. CDR3 loop: CASSLLSGREVQFF. For the CDR3, the DNA is TGTGCCAGCAGCTTGCTCAGCGGTCGGGAGGTACAGTTCTTC.

The chain uses TRBV5-8 and TRBJ1-2; D remains unclear. The V gene lost 0 bases and the J gene lost 3 bases, with 3 bases spanning the gap. The CDR3 spans 12 residues. Germline assignment: CDR1 SGHTS and CDR2 YDEGEE. The CDR3 sequence: CASSLVHYGYTF. CDR3 DNA sequence: TGTGCCAGCAGCTTGGTACACTATGGCTACACCTTC.

V gene TRBV19 combines with J gene TRBJ2-3; TRBD2 matches 12 bases. The CDR3 spans 16 residues. Looked up from germline, CDR1 is LNHDA and CDR2 is SQIVND (reference sequence). With V trimmed by 7 bases and J by 3 bases, 8 bases remained unmatched. The CDR3 region is CASTNRLAGVTDTQYF. CDR3 nucleotides: TGTGCCAGTACCAACCGACTAGCGGGAGTGACAGATACGCAGTATTTT.

The chain carries TRBV19 and TRBJ1-2; D ambiguous. V was shortened by 4 bases and J by 4 bases, with 13 bases between the two germline ends. Germline V gene sequence: CDR1 LNHDA, CDR2 SQIVND (reference sequence). The CDR3 totals 14 residues. CDR3 protein: CASSKFQGFYGYTF. The CDR3 DNA is TGTGCCAGTAGTAAGTTTCAAGGGTTCTATGGCTACACCTTC.

The rearrangement links TRBV19 to TRBJ2-2; D gene unclear. The CDR3 contains 14 residues. Germline CDR1 and CDR2: LNHDA and SQIVND (reference sequence). Between the trimmed V and J ends, which lost 3 bases and 7 bases, there was a span of 12 bases. The CDR3 sequence: CASSMGRVIGELFF. The CDR3, as DNA: TGTGCCAGTAGTATGGGTCGGGTGATCGGGGAGCTGTTTTTT.

This chain links TRBV6-1 with TRBJ1-2; tentatively, D is TRBD1 (6 bases). Between the trimmed V and J ends, which lost 6 bases and 7 bases, there was a span of 15 bases. CDR1 MNHNS and CDR2 SASEGT come from the germline V gene. The CDR3 spans 13 residues. Here the CDR3 reads CASSPQGRSGYTF. CDR3 nucleotides: TGTGCCAGCAGCCCCCAGGGGCGCAGTGGCTACACCTTC.

The chain carries TRBV27 and TRBJ2-1, with TRBD1 matching 10 bases. Germline V CDR1 and CDR2: MNHEY, SMNVEV (reference sequence). Trimming took 8 bases from V and 8 from J; bases not matched to a gene: 6. This CDR3 contains 13 residues. The CDR3 DNA reads TGTGCCAGCGGGGACAGGGGCCCTCATGAGCAGTTCTTC. It is translated as CASGDRGPHEQFF.

The V gene is TRBV5-1, the J gene TRBJ2-1; 8 bases map to TRBD2. With V trimmed by 1 base and J by 7 bases, 7 bases remained unmatched. Germline lookup yields CDR1 SGHRS and CDR2 YFSETQ. There are 15 residues in the CDR3. The CDR3, as DNA: TGCGCCAGCAGCTTGATCAGCGGGGGTGGGAATGAGCAGTTCTTC. It yields the protein CASSLISGGGNEQFF. The full variable domain, completed using reference TRBV5-1 and TRBJ2-1, is KAGVTQTPRYLIKTRGQQVTLSCSPISGHRSVSWYQQTPGQGLQFLFEYFSETQRNKGNFPGRFSGRQFSNSRSEMNVSTLELGDSALYLCASSLISGGGNEQFFGPGTRLTVL.

V is TRBV11-2 and J is TRBJ2-7, with 14 bases aligning to TRBD2. The CDR3 contains 16 residues. Germline values: CDR1 SGHAT, CDR2 FQNNGV. V lost 4 bases, J lost 2 bases, and 4 bases stayed unmatched. This chain's CDR3 is CASSWTSGGIAYEQYF. In DNA form, the CDR3 reads TGTGCCAGCAGCTGGACTAGCGGGGGGATAGCCTACGAGCAGTACTTC. Drawing the rest from reference TRBV11-2 and TRBJ2-7, the complete variable domain is EAGVAQSPRYKIIEKRQSVAFWCNPISGHATLYWYQQILGQGPKLLIQFQNNGVVDDSQLPKDRFSAERLKGVDSTLKIQPAKLEDSAVYLCASSWTSGGIAYEQYFGPGTRLTVT.

This chain's CDR3 is CASSPRGANLYF. The CDR3 DNA reads TGTGCCAGCAGCCCCCGTGGGGCAAATCTCTACTTC. The rearrangement uses TRBV7-6 and TRBJ2-7; tentative D call: TRBD1 (5 bases). The CDR3 spans 12 residues. CDR1 is SGHVS, CDR2 FNYEAQ, per germline. V shed 5 bases and J shed 13 bases, with 18 bases lying between them.

The rearrangement uses TRBV9 and TRBJ2-5; D gene ambiguous. The CDR3 is 14 residues long. Germline V gives CDR1 SGDLS, CDR2 YYNGEE. The V and J ends lost 0 bases and 5 bases respectively, with 11 bases between them. The CDR3 DNA is TGTGCCAGCAGCGTAGGAACGGTATTGGAGACCCAGTACTTC. This translates into CASSVGTVLETQYF.

This chain links TRBV4-3 with TRBJ2-6; D gene unclear. The CDR3 covers 15 residues. The V and J ends lost 4 bases and 0 bases respectively, with 7 bases between them. The germline V gene encodes CDR1 LGHNA and CDR2 YSLEER. The CDR3 bases are TGCGCCAGCAGCCTTCGGGCCTCTGGGGCCAACGTCCTGACTTTC. It encodes CASSLRASGANVLTF.

This clone was seen a single time. V usage is TRBV18 and J usage is TRBJ2-7; no clear D. The CDR3 extends over 13 amino acids. The V gene's germline CDR1 is KGHSH and CDR2 LQKENI. Trimming took off 2 bases at V and 1 base at J, with 6 bases between the two ends. The CDR3 DNA sequence: TGTGCCAGCTCACCAGGCAGGTCCTACGAGCAGTACTTC. Translation gives CASSPGRSYEQYF.

The rearrangement joins TRBV25-1 to TRBJ1-4; possibly TRBD1 for D (6 bases). This CDR3 comprises 15 residues. The V end was cut by 8 bases, the J end by 0 bases, with 13 bases between. Germline-derived CDR1 and CDR2 are MGHDK and SYGVNS. DNA for the CDR3: TGTGCCAGCCGGGACACATTATCAACTAATGAAAAACTGTTTTTT. This gives the protein CASRDTLSTNEKLFF. Together with reference TRBV25-1 and TRBJ1-4, the CDR3 gives the full variable domain: EADIYQTPRYLVIGTGKKITLECSQTMGHDKMYWYQQDPGMELHLIHYSYGVNSTEKGDLSSESTVSRIRTEHFPLTLESARPSHTSQYLCASRDTLSTNEKLFFGSGTQLSVL.

The chain is built from TRBV11-2 and TRBJ2-1; tentatively, D is TRBD2 (7 bases). Trimming cost V 5 bases and J 0 bases, with 11 bases left between them. The CDR3 has 15 residues. Germline V CDR1 and CDR2: SGHAT, FQNNGV. CDR3 sequence: CASSRGGSSYNEQFF. The CDR3 DNA follows: TGTGCCAGCAGCAGGGGGGGGAGCTCCTACAATGAGCAGTTCTTC.

The chain employs TRBV19 and TRBJ2-5; 11 bases line up with TRBD2. The CDR3 length is 15 residues. V trimming: 5 bases; J trimming: 7 bases; junction bases outside the gene matches: 9. Looked up from germline, CDR1 is LNHDA and CDR2 is SQIVND (reference sequence). The CDR3 loop reads CASSLAGGAQRTQYF. In DNA, the CDR3 is TGTGCCAGTAGTCTAGCGGGAGGCGCACAGCGGACCCAGTACTTC.

The rearrangement links TRBV5-1 to TRBJ1-4, with D perhaps matching TRBD1 (6 bases). The germline V gene encodes CDR1 SGHRS and CDR2 YFSETQ. This CDR3 has 14 amino acids. Trimming removed 1 base from V and 4 bases from J, with 8 bases in between. CDR3 in amino acids: CASSLTGNNEKLFF. The CDR3 region has the DNA TGCGCCAGCAGCTTGACAGGGAATAATGAAAAACTGTTTTTT.

The chain couples TRBV4-1 to TRBJ2-7; maybe TRBD2 (5 bases). Trimming shortened V by 0 bases and J by 0 bases, and 9 bases separated the two germline ends. Germline V gene lookup returns CDR1 MGHRA and CDR2 YSYEKL. This CDR3 comprises 15 residues. CDR3 residues: CASSQETGISYEQYF. CDR3 bases: TGCGCCAGCAGCCAAGAAACGGGGATCTCCTACGAGCAGTACTTC.

V and J are TRBV7-2 and TRBJ2-7, with a possible D match to TRBD2 (6 bases). Germline CDR1 reads SGHTA; CDR2 reads FQGNSA. Deletions cut 7 bases from V and 7 bases from J, with 17 bases between. The CDR3 consists of 13 residues. The CDR3 DNA sequence: TGTGCCAGCACCCCTAACGCGGGAACGGAGCAGTACTTC. Translated: CASTPNAGTEQYF.

The rearrangement uses TRBV19 and TRBJ2-3; weak D call: TRBD1 (5 bases). The V gene's germline CDR1 is LNHDA and CDR2 SQIVND (reference sequence). The CDR3 totals 16 residues. The V gene lost 0 bases and the J gene lost 5 bases, with 15 bases spanning the gap. The CDR3 DNA follows: TGTGCCAGTAGTATAGAAATCGGACCAAGGGGAGATACGCAGTATTTT. The encoded protein is CASSIEIGPRGDTQYF.

CDR3 coding DNA: TGTGCCAGCAGTTACGGCGGGAGCTCCTACAATGAGCAGTTCTTC. Translated: CASSYGGSSYNEQFF. The J gene is TRBJ2-1, the V gene TRBV6-5; 7 nucleotides agree with TRBD2. Germline-derived CDR1 and CDR2 are MNHEY and SVGAGI. J gave up 0 bases and V 2 bases, and 1 base lay outside the gene matches. CDR3 length: 15 amino acids.

V usage is TRBV2 and J usage is TRBJ1-1; D call uncertain. V was clipped by 5 bases and J by 3 bases, with 10 bases between them. This CDR3 has 13 amino acids. Looked up from germline, CDR1 is SNHLY and CDR2 is FYNNEI. CDR3 protein: CASSLSGDTEAFF. Written as DNA, the CDR3 is TGTGCCAGCAGTCTCTCTGGGGACACTGAAGCTTTCTTT.

The chain combines TRBV7-2 with TRBJ2-4; 12 nucleotides align to TRBD2. This CDR3 region has 14 residues. V lost 3 bases and J lost 9; bases outside the gene matches: 3. Per germline, CDR1 SGHTA and CDR2 FQGNSA. The CDR3 DNA sequence: TGTGCCAGCAGCTTGACTAGCGGGAGTGGCATTCAGTACTTC. This gives the protein CASSLTSGSGIQYF.